Below are 24 T cell receptor beta chains sequenced from a single sample in a study of T cell responses to AZD1222 COVID-19 vaccine. This table comes from immunoSEQ multiplex PCR, and its TCRdb copy is limited to in-frame clones, with some not included. The data contain over 110,000 clones, about 90% of them seen just once; the ten biggest clones take up about 10%. The sequencing used peripheral blood, collected 28 days after the second AZD1222 dose. These receptors were collected from an adult who received the AZD1222 COVID-19 vaccine.

This chain uses TRBV19 with TRBJ1-1; TRBD1 matches 9 bases. The CDR3 loop spans 18 amino acids. The V segment lost 8 bases and the J segment 1 base; nucleotides outside the gene matches: 17. CDR1 and CDR2 (germline): LNHDA, SQIVND (reference sequence). CDR3: CASAGTGRWGSSNTEAFF. DNA for the CDR3: TGTGCCAGTGCTGGGACAGGGAGATGGGGCTCCTCGAACACTGAAGCTTTCTTT.

The V gene is TRBV5-1, the J gene TRBJ2-3, with 7 bases lining up with TRBD1. Germline assignment: CDR1 SGHRS and CDR2 YFSETQ. CDR3 length: 15 amino acids. V was pared by 2 bases and J by 3 bases, with 6 bases of the junction left unmatched. The CDR3 DNA is TGCGCCAGCAGCTTAGAGGGACAGAGAACAGATACGCAGTATTTT. Residues: CASSLEGQRTDTQYF.

This clone was seen once. The chain couples TRBV7-6 to TRBJ2-1, with 15 positions matching TRBD2. The CDR3 is 18 residues long. CDR1 is SGHVS, CDR2 FNYEAQ, per germline. V was pared by 5 bases and J by 4 bases, with 9 bases of the junction left unmatched. This chain's CDR3 is CASSLRTSGGARYNEQFF. CDR3 nucleotides: TGTGCCAGCAGCCTTAGGACTAGCGGGGGGGCCCGATACAATGAGCAGTTCTTC.

The J gene is TRBJ1-5, the V gene TRBV28; D unclear. CDR1 and CDR2 from the germline V gene are MDHEN and SYDVKM. With 5 bases removed from V and 3 bases from J, the gap between germline ends came to 14 bases. This CDR3 comprises 15 residues. CDR3: CASSRGEWNNQPQHF. The DNA for the CDR3 is TGTGCCAGCAGTCGTGGAGAGTGGAACAATCAGCCCCAGCATTTT. The full variable domain, with the rest looked up from reference TRBV28 and TRBJ1-5, is DVKVTQSSRYLVKRTGEKVFLECVQDMDHENMFWYRQDPGLGLRLIYFSYDVKMKEKGDIPEGYSVSREKKERFSLILESASTNQTSMYLCASSRGEWNNQPQHFGDGTRLSIL.

The CDR3: CASSRRTGFDTEAFF. In DNA form, the CDR3 reads TGTGCCAGCAGCAGACGGACAGGGTTTGACACTGAAGCTTTCTTT. V and J are TRBV7-9 and TRBJ1-1, with TRBD1 matching over 8 bases. Losses at the gene ends were 5 bases for V and 3 bases for J; bases not matched to a gene: 8. The length of the CDR3 is 15 residues. Germline V gene sequence: CDR1 SEHNR, CDR2 FQNEAQ (reference sequence).

In this sample, this clone turned up once. The chain has TRBV2 and TRBJ1-1; D ambiguous. CDR3 size: 11 residues. Trimming removed 4 bases at V and 5 bases at J, with 5 bases between. CDR1 is SNHLY, CDR2 FYNNEI, per germline. CDR3 bases: TGTGCCAGCAGTGTGGGGACTGAAGCTTTCTTT. It specifies CASSVGTEAFF.

This chain connects TRBV2 to TRBJ1-1; D might be TRBD1 (6 bases). V was clipped by 4 bases and J by 4 bases, with 13 bases between them. This CDR3 has 14 residues. Germline CDR1 SNHLY, CDR2 FYNNEI. As DNA, the CDR3 is TGTGCCAGCAGTGCGATACAGGGTATCACTGAAGCTTTCTTT. Amino acids: CASSAIQGITEAFF.

The J gene is TRBJ2-2, the V gene TRBV6-1; TRBD2 matches 7 bases. The germline CDR1 and CDR2 sequences are MNHNS and SASEGT. The CDR3 is 13 amino acids. The V and J ends lost 5 bases and 4 bases, in that order; junction bases with no gene match: 1. CDR3 protein: CASSWGGTGELFF. CDR3 in DNA: TGTGCCAGCAGTTGGGGGGGCACCGGGGAGCTGTTTTTT.

The rearrangement uses TRBV28 and TRBJ1-2; TRBD1 agrees at 9 bases. The germline V gene encodes CDR1 MDHEN and CDR2 SYDVKM. The trim removed 6 bases at V and 8 bases at J, leaving 7 bases unmatched. The CDR3 has 13 amino acids. The CDR3 bases are TGTGCCAGCAGCCGCCGGGACAGGGAAGGCTACACCTTC. Protein: CASSRRDREGYTF.

The rearrangement uses TRBV13 and TRBJ2-2; 8 bases map to TRBD1. Germline CDR1 PRHDT, CDR2 FYEKMQ (reference sequence). This CDR3 region has 18 residues. The trim removed 3 bases at V and 6 bases at J, leaving 15 bases unmatched. CDR3 DNA: TGTGCCAGCAGCTTCCTAGGCAGGGGGCGTCAATTTCCCGGGGAGCTGTTTTTT. Protein product: CASSFLGRGRQFPGELFF. The complete variable domain, with remaining parts taken from reference TRBV13 and TRBJ2-2, reads AAGVIQSPRHLIKEKRETATLKCYPIPRHDTVYWYQQGPGQDPQFLISFYEKMQSDKGSIPDRFSAQQFSDYHSELNMSSLELGDSALYFCASSFLGRGRQFPGELFFGEGSRLTVL.

V is TRBV11-2 and J is TRBJ1-2; no clear D. With 4 bases removed from V and 2 bases from J, the gap between germline ends came to 8 bases. CDR3 length: 13 amino acids. Germline assignment: CDR1 SGHAT and CDR2 FQNNGV. CDR3 region: CASSSEGNYGYTF. CDR3 DNA: TGTGCCAGCAGCTCGGAGGGCAACTATGGCTACACCTTC.

The chain carries TRBV24-1 and TRBJ1-1; TRBD1 might be the D (5 bases). The CDR3 is 13 residues long. CDR1 and CDR2 (germline): KGHDR, SFDVKD. The V end was cut by 5 bases, the J end by 7 bases, with 13 bases between. CDR3 bases: TGTGCCACCAGTGGGGGGACCTATGGTGAAGCTTTCTTT. Translation: CATSGGTYGEAFF.

This chain joins TRBV5-8 and TRBJ1-4; no clear D gene. The CDR3 extends over 14 amino acids. The germline V gene has CDR1 SGHTS and CDR2 YDEGEE. Trimming removed 2 bases at V and 5 bases at J, with 10 bases between. The CDR3 protein is CASSFWTGNEKLFF. The CDR3 DNA sequence: TGTGCCAGCAGCTTTTGGACTGGGAATGAAAAACTGTTTTTT.

This clone appeared a single time. The V and J genes are TRBV23-1 and TRBJ1-1; 10 bases map to TRBD1. TRBV23-1 is recorded as an ORF, its role being uncertain. V was clipped by 3 bases and J by 0 bases; unmatched bases: 7. The CDR3 extends over 17 amino acids. CDR3 bases: TGCGCCAGCAGTCAGCCGAGGACAGGGGGAGTGAACACTGAAGCTTTCTTT. Residues: CASSQPRTGGVNTEAFF.

The V gene is TRBV24-1, the J gene TRBJ1-2; D is uncertain. V lost 9 bases and J lost 3, with 16 bases in between. Per the germline V gene, CDR1 is KGHDR and CDR2 is SFDVKD. The CDR3 has 14 residues. The CDR3 reads CATSGPPGYYGYTF. The CDR3 DNA sequence: TGTGCCACCTCTGGGCCCCCCGGGTACTATGGCTACACCTTC.

The V and J genes are TRBV2 and TRBJ1-1; the D is unclear. Germline V gene sequence: CDR1 SNHLY, CDR2 FYNNEI. Between the trimmed V and J ends, which lost 5 bases and 1 base, there was a span of 11 bases. The CDR3 is 14 residues long. The CDR3 spells CASSTRVGNTEAFF. The CDR3, as DNA: TGTGCCAGCAGTACGAGGGTGGGGAACACTGAAGCTTTCTTT.

The V call is TRBV7-9, the J call TRBJ1-6; D is possibly TRBD1 (6 bases). Between the trimmed V and J ends, which lost 3 bases and 8 bases, there was a span of 11 bases. Per the germline V gene, CDR1 is SEHNR and CDR2 is FQNEAQ (reference sequence). This CDR3 comprises 14 residues. The CDR3 DNA sequence: TGTGCCAGCAGCTTTTCACAGGGTTATTCACCCCTCCACTTT. Protein: CASSFSQGYSPLHF.

V and J are TRBV19 and TRBJ2-5; D remains unclear. V lost 7 bases and J 5 bases, leaving 17 bases between the germline ends. The CDR3 consists of 14 residues. Germline V gene data show CDR1 as LNHDA and CDR2 as SQIVND (reference sequence). This chain's CDR3 is CASTTLGNLETQYF. The DNA of the CDR3 is TGTGCCAGTACCACATTGGGAAATCTGGAGACCCAGTACTTC. Full variable domain (remainder filled in from reference TRBV19 and TRBJ2-5): DGGITQSPKYLFRKEGQNVTLSCEQNLNHDAMYWYRQDPGQGLRLIYYSQIVNDFQKGDIAEGYSVSREKKESFPLTVTSAQKNPTAFYLCASTTLGNLETQYFGPGTRLLVL.

CDR3 nucleotides: TGTGCCAGCAGCCCCGGGGGGACAGGCAAGAACACTGAAGCTTTCTTT. Protein product: CASSPGGTGKNTEAFF. V gene TRBV9 combines with J gene TRBJ1-1; 8 positions match TRBD1. The V gene's germline CDR1 is SGDLS and CDR2 YYNGEE. The CDR3 runs 16 residues. Trimming removed 4 bases from V and 1 base from J; junction bases left unmatched: 9.

The chain joins TRBV12-3 or TRBV12-4 to TRBJ1-1, with no clear D. Trimming removed 7 bases from V and 1 base from J, with 7 bases in between. CDR3 length equals 12 residues. The CDR3 loop is CASTWQNTEAFF. Written as DNA, the CDR3 is TGTGCCAGCACTTGGCAGAACACTGAAGCTTTCTTT.

This chain links TRBV11-2 with TRBJ1-4; 8 bases align to TRBD1. V dropped 0 bases and J dropped 4; count of bases not matched to a gene: 13. Germline CDR1 and CDR2: SGHAT and FQNNGV. The CDR3 consists of 19 residues. The DNA for the CDR3 is TGTGCCAGCAGCTTAGATCTATACCGGACAGGGCCGGGTAATGAAAAACTGTTTTTT. Protein: CASSLDLYRTGPGNEKLFF.

This chain links TRBV11-2 with TRBJ1-3, with D possibly TRBD1 on 5 matching bases. Looked up from germline, CDR1 is SGHAT and CDR2 is FQNNGV. V was cut by 5 bases and J by 0 bases, with 8 bases left in between. The CDR3 runs to 14 residues. This CDR3 is CASSEGTSGNTIYF. In DNA, the CDR3 is TGTGCCAGCAGCGAGGGGACCTCTGGAAACACCATATATTTT.

The rearrangement uses TRBV2 and TRBJ2-3; D unresolved. Trimming stripped 7 bases from V and 4 bases from J, with 9 bases between. Germline V gene lookup returns CDR1 SNHLY and CDR2 FYNNEI. The length of the CDR3 is 12 residues. The CDR3 DNA is TGTGCCAGCATGATAGGTGCAGATACGCAGTATTTT. This sequence encodes CASMIGADTQYF.

This clone appeared once. The chain employs TRBV7-9 and TRBJ1-2; D unresolved. The V end was cut by 5 bases, the J end by 0 bases, with 7 bases between. The CDR3 runs 13 residues. CDR1 and CDR2 (germline): SEHNR, FQNEAQ (reference sequence). CDR3 coding DNA: TGTGCCAGCAGCGAGGCAACTAACTATGGCTACACCTTC. This encodes CASSEATNYGYTF.